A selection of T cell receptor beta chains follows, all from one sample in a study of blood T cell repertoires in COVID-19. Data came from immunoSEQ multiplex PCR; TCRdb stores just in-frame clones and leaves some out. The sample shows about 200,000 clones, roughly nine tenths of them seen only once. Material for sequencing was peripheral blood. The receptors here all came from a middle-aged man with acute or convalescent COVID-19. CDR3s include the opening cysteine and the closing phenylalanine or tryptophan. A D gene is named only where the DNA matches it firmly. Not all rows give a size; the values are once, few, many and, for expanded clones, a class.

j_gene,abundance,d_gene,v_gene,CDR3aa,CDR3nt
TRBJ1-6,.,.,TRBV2,CASSESTFWTQPVNSPLHF,TGTGCCAGCAGTGAAAGTACCTTCTGGACACAACCCGTTAATTCACCCCTCCACTTT
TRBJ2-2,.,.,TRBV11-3,CASTAGAAHTGELFF,TGTGCCAGCACGGCGGGGGCGGCTCACACCGGGGAGCTGTTTTTT
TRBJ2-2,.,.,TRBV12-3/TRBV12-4,CASSLQNTGELFF,TGTGCCAGCAGTTTACAGAACACCGGGGAGCTGTTTTTT
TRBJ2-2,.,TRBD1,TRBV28,CASSFLQGGNSGELFF,TGTGCCAGCAGTTTCCTACAGGGGGGCAATAGCGGGGAGCTGTTTTTT
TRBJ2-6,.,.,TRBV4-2,CASSQDNRAEAGANVLTF,TGTGCCAGCAGCCAGGACAACAGGGCGGAGGCTGGGGCCAACGTCCTGACTTTC
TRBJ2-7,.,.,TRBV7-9,CASSSQGSYEQYF,TGTGCCAGCAGCTCCCAGGGATCGTACGAGCAGTACTTC
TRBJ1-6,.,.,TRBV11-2,CASSILQGPSYNSPLHF,TGTGCCAGCAGCATACTCCAGGGGCCCTCCTATAATTCACCCCTCCACTTT
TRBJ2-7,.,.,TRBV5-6,CASSLNPGLQPSYEQYF,TGTGCCAGCAGCTTGAATCCGGGACTTCAACCGTCCTACGAGCAGTACTTC
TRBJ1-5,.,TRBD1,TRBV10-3,CAISAQGQDSNQPQHF,TGTGCCATCAGTGCCCAAGGACAGGATAGCAATCAGCCCCAGCATTTT
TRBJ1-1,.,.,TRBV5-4,CASSLGPQGFTEAFF,TGTGCCAGCAGCTTGGGACCTCAGGGGTTCACTGAAGCTTTCTTT
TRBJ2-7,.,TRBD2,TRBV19,CATEGLAGGEQYF,TGTGCCACTGAGGGACTAGCGGGAGGCGAGCAGTACTTC
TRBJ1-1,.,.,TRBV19,CASSIGGRMNTEAFF,TGTGCCAGTAGTATCGGGGGGCGGATGAACACTGAAGCTTTCTTT
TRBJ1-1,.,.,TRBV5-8,CASSLEAGTGAFF,TGTGCCAGCAGCTTGGAGGCAGGTACTGGAGCTTTCTTT
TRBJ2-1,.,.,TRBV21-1,CASYRSSYNEQFF,TGTGCCAGCTACAGAAGCTCCTACAATGAGCAGTTCTTC
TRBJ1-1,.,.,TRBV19,CASSIDVIGVTEAFF,TGTGCCAGTAGTATAGATGTGATAGGGGTAACTGAAGCTTTCTTT
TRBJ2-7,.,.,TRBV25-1,CASSDPGTYEQYF,TGTGCCAGCAGTGACCCAGGTACCTACGAGCAGTACTTC
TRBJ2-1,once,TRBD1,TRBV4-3,CASSQDDRDEQFF,TGCGCCAGCAGCCAAGACGACAGGGATGAGCAGTTCTTC
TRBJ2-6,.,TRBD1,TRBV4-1,CASSLRTGLLSGANVLTF,TGCGCCAGCAGCTTACGGACAGGGCTACTCTCTGGGGCCAACGTCCTGACTTTC
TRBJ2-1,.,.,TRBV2,CASGVGQAGDEQFF,TGTGCCAGCGGGGTGGGGCAGGCAGGCGATGAGCAGTTCTTC
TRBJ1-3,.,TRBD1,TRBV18,CASSLGTDGNTIYF,TGTGCCAGCTCACTGGGGACAGATGGAAACACCATATATTTT
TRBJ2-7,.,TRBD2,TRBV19,CASSQYGGGPAGGPYEQYF,TGTGCCAGTAGTCAATATGGCGGAGGGCCAGCGGGGGGGCCGTACGAGCAGTACTTC
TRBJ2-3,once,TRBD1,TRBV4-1,CASSQGQGSSDTQYF,TGCGCCAGCAGCCAAGGACAGGGATCCAGTGATACGCAGTATTTT
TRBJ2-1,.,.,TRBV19,CASEDSGDYNEQFF,TGTGCCAGTGAGGACAGTGGAGATTACAATGAGCAGTTCTTC
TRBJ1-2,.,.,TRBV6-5,CASMGARNYGYTF,TGTGCCAGCATGGGGGCGCGGAACTATGGCTACACCTTC
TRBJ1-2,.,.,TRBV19,CASGRSNGYTF,TGTGCCAGTGGGAGAAGCAATGGCTACACCTTC
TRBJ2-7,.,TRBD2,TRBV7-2,CASSFASSGRYEQYF,TGTGCCAGCAGCTTCGCGAGTAGCGGGAGGTACGAGCAGTACTTC
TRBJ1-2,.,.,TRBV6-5,CASSYSDSSGYTF,TGTGCCAGCAGTTACTCGGACAGCTCCGGCTACACCTTC
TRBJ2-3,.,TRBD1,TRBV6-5,CAITPGTGYTDTQYF,TGTGCCATTACTCCCGGGACAGGCTACACAGATACGCAGTATTTT
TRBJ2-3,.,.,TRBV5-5,CASSLVVLSTDTQYF,TGTGCCAGCAGCTTGGTCGTTCTTAGCACAGATACGCAGTATTTT
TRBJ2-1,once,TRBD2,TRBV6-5,CASSSRSGGVEQFF,TGTGCCAGCAGTTCCCGTAGCGGGGGGGTTGAGCAGTTCTTC
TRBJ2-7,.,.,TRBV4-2,CASGRGDPYEQYF,TGTGCCAGCGGGAGGGGGGATCCGTACGAGCAGTACTTC
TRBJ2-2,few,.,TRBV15,CATSSLTVNTGELFF,TGTGCCACCAGCAGTTTAACGGTGAACACCGGGGAGCTGTTTTTT
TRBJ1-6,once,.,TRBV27,CASSLSLRAYNSPLHF,TGTGCCAGCAGTTTATCGCTCAGGGCTTATAATTCACCCCTCCACTTT
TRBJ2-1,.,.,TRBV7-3,CASSPNRALAGNEQFF,TGTGCCAGCAGCCCCAACAGGGCCCTCGCAGGGAATGAGCAGTTCTTC
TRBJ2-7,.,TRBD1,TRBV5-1,CASGAGQGSYEQYF,TGCGCCAGCGGAGCGGGACAGGGGTCCTACGAGCAGTACTTC
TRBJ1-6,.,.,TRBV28,CASSSLAGNSPLHF,TGTGCCAGCAGTTCGCTTGCAGGGAATTCACCCCTCCACTTT
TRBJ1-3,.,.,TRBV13,CASSLDTSSGNTIYF,TGTGCCAGCAGCTTAGACACCTCCTCTGGAAACACCATATATTTT
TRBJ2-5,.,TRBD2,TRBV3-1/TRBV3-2,CASSPARAGGDQETQYF,TGTGCCAGCAGCCCCGCCCGGGCGGGGGGGGACCAAGAGACCCAGTACTTC
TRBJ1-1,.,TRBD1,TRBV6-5,CASRGQGIMSSEAFF,TGTGCCAGCAGAGGACAGGGGATTATGAGCTCTGAAGCTTTCTTT
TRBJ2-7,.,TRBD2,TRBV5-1,CASSLGSGMSYEQYF,TGCGCCAGCAGCTTGGGCAGCGGGATGTCCTACGAGCAGTACTTC
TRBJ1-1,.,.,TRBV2,CASGEQGGETEAFF,TGTGCCAGCGGGGAACAGGGTGGTGAGACTGAAGCTTTCTTT
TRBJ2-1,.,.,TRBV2,CASSEFRGGNYEQFF,TGTGCCAGCAGTGAGTTCAGGGGCGGAAACTATGAGCAGTTCTTC
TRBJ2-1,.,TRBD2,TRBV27,CASSLAGAYNEQFF,TGTGCCAGCAGCCTAGCGGGAGCCTACAATGAGCAGTTCTTC
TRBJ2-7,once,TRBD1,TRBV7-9,CASSLRDRDPYEQYF,TGTGCCAGCAGCTTAAGGGACAGGGATCCCTACGAGCAGTACTTC
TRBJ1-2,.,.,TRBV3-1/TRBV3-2,CASSQQGGYGYTF,TGTGCCAGCAGCCAACAGGGAGGCTATGGCTACACCTTC
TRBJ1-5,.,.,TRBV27,CASRSTHGGLGQPQHF,TGTGCCAGCAGATCTACTCATGGGGGACTCGGGCAGCCCCAGCATTTT
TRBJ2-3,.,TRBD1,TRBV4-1,CASSQAPGQGADTQYF,TGCGCCAGCAGCCAAGCTCCGGGACAGGGGGCAGATACGCAGTATTTT
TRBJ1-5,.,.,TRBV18,CASSYGRDNQPQHF,TGTGCCAGCTCATATGGACGGGACAATCAGCCCCAGCATTTT
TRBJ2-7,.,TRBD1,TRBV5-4,CASSFFPGTGGYEQYF,TGTGCCAGCAGCTTTTTTCCCGGGACAGGGGGCTACGAGCAGTACTTC
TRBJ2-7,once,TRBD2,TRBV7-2,CASSQPERGLSYEQYF,TGTGCCAGCAGCCAACCGGAGCGGGGGTTAAGCTACGAGCAGTACTTC
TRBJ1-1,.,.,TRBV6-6,CASSYESEAFF,TGTGCCAGCAGTTACGAGTCTGAAGCTTTCTTT
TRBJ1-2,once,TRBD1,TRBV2,CASSSDRGGGYGYTF,TGTGCCAGCAGTTCCGACAGGGGTGGGGGCTATGGCTACACCTTC
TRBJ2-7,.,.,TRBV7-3,CASSLGPADSSYEQYF,TGTGCCAGCAGCTTAGGCCCCGCCGACAGCTCCTACGAGCAGTACTTC
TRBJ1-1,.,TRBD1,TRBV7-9,CASSATGGENTEAFF,TGTGCCAGCAGCGCGACAGGGGGGGAAAACACTGAAGCTTTCTTT
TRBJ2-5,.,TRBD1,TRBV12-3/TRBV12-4,CASGTGWDETQYF,TGTGCCAGTGGGACAGGGTGGGATGAGACCCAGTACTTC
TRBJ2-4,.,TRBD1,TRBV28,CASSPGTGRNIQYF,TGTGCCAGCAGCCCCGGGACAGGAAGAAACATTCAGTACTTC
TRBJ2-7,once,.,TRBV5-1,CASSGGTPYEQYF,TGCGCCAGCAGCGGGGGGACTCCCTACGAGCAGTACTTC